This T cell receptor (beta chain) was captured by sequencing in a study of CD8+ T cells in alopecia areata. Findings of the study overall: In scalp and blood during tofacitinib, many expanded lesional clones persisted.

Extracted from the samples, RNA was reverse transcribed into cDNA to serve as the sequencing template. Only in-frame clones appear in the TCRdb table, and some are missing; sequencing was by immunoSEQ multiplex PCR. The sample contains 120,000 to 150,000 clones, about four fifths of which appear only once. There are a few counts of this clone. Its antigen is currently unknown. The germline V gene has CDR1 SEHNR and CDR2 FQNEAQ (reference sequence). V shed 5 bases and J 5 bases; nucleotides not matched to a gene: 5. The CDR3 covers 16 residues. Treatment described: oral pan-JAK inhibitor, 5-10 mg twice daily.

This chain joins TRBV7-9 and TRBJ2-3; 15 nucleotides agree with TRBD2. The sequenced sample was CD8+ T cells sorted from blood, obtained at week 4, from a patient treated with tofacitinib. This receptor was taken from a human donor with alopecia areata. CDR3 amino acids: CASSRTSGGAKDTQYF. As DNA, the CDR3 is TGTGCCAGCAGCCGGACTAGCGGGGGGGCCAAAGATACGCAGTATTTT.